These 26 T cell receptor beta chains were all obtained from the same sample, sequenced in a study of response to subunit inactivated influenza vaccine listed by TCRdb under 2018. Libraries were built with RT-PCR. The listed sequencing device is Illumina HiSeq 2500. TCRdb reprocessed the public reads (quality trimming at Q25 with fastp, clone calling with MiXCR) and kept in-frame beta chains. Entries that share a CDR3 protein sequence are merged under the most common genes and DNA. The sample table records some 800,000 distinct CDR3 sequences; 21% of these occur just once. 10% of the sample is taken by the ten largest. The sample here was PBMCs from blood, taken less than 6 days after vaccination. The receptor source for this set is a man aged 45-60 years who received an inactivated influenza vaccine. Donor details come from another sample of the same person, matched by shared clones.

CDR3 protein: CASSFSSSGSYNEQFF. The CDR3 bases are TGCGCCAGCAGCTTTTCATCTAGCGGGAGTTACAATGAGCAGTTCTTC. The V and J genes are TRBV5-1 and TRBJ2-1; the match to TRBD2 covers 10 bases. Germline V gene data show CDR1 as SGHRS and CDR2 as YFSETQ. V lost 2 bases, J lost 4 bases, and 6 bases stayed unmatched. This CDR3 comprises 16 residues.

The chain joins TRBV5-1 to TRBJ2-4; D gene unclear. V lost 1 base and J 6 bases, leaving 8 bases between the germline ends. CDR3 length: 13 amino acids. Germline CDR1 reads SGHRS; CDR2 reads YFSETQ. As DNA, the CDR3 is TGCGCCAGCAGCTTGACGGATTCAAACATTCAGTACTTC. As protein: CASSLTDSNIQYF. Variable domain in full (rest from reference TRBV5-1 and TRBJ2-4): KAGVTQTPRYLIKTRGQQVTLSCSPISGHRSVSWYQQTPGQGLQFLFEYFSETQRNKGNFPGRFSGRQFSNSRSEMNVSTLELGDSALYLCASSLTDSNIQYFGAGTRLSVL.

This chain connects TRBV15 to TRBJ2-7; D not resolved. Germline CDR1 is LNHNV and CDR2 is YYDKDF (reference sequence). The CDR3 is 12 residues long. Trimming stripped 0 bases from V and 6 bases from J, with 6 bases between. The CDR3 reads CATSRDMTEQYF. CDR3 sequence (DNA): TGTGCCACCAGCAGAGATATGACCGAGCAGTACTTC.

This clonotype was seen a handful of times. The chain is built from TRBV20-1 and TRBJ2-1, with D uncertain. Germline loops: CDR1 DFQATT, CDR2 SNEGSKA (reference sequence). Trimming removed 2 bases at V and 0 bases at J, with 8 bases between. The CDR3 is 14 amino acids. CDR3 amino acids: CSARRIASYNEQFF. The CDR3 DNA reads as TGCAGTGCTAGAAGAATAGCCTCCTACAATGAGCAGTTCTTC.

The chain is built from TRBV29-1 and TRBJ2-7, with 8 bases aligning to TRBD2. This CDR3 has 14 residues. The junction had 5 bases not matched to a gene; V was cut back by 4 bases and J by 0 bases. Germline-derived CDR1 and CDR2 are SQVTM and ANQGSEA. This CDR3 reads CSVGQRGSSYEQYF. Here the CDR3 DNA reads TGCAGCGTTGGCCAGCGGGGGAGCTCCTACGAGCAGTACTTC.

The table lists this clonotype with many counts. The chain uses TRBV6-2 or TRBV6-3 and TRBJ2-7, with a possible D match to TRBD2 (6 bases). Trimming stripped 0 bases from V and 4 bases from J, with 7 bases between. Germline V lookup: CDR1 MNHEY, CDR2 SVGEGT. This CDR3 has 13 residues. Written as DNA, the CDR3 is TGTGCCAGCAGTTACTCTGGGAGGTACGAGCAGTACTTC. It translates to CASSYSGRYEQYF.

The chain links TRBV9 to TRBJ2-1; the D gene is possibly TRBD2 (6 bases). From germline, CDR1 is SGDLS and CDR2 YYNGEE. V shed 2 bases and J shed 0 bases, with 12 bases lying between them. The CDR3 length is 16 residues. CDR3 in amino acids: CASSVESGGSYNEQFF. CDR3 sequence (DNA): TGTGCCAGCAGCGTGGAGTCCGGGGGCTCCTACAATGAGCAGTTCTTC.

This clonotype has a handful of counts. The V gene is TRBV7-6, the J gene TRBJ2-1, with TRBD2 matching over 8 bases. This CDR3 region has 15 residues. V lost 5 bases, J lost 8 bases, and 11 bases stayed unmatched. The germline V gene has CDR1 SGHVS and CDR2 FNYEAQ. Here the CDR3 DNA reads TGTGCCAGCAGCCACACGCGCGGGGGGTCCCATGAGCAGTTCTTC. Its translation: CASSHTRGGSHEQFF.

This clonotype was seen only a few times. The rearrangement links TRBV5-1 to TRBJ1-5; D gene uncertain. CDR3 size: 15 residues. V shed 4 bases and J shed 4 bases, with 15 bases lying between them. Germline CDR1 and CDR2: SGHRS and YFSETQ. CDR3 in amino acids: CASSPGPGVNQPQHF. For the CDR3, the DNA is TGCGCCAGCAGCCCAGGTCCAGGCGTTAATCAGCCCCAGCATTTT.

V gene TRBV18 combines with J gene TRBJ2-5, with D unresolved. CDR3 length: 13 residues. Per germline, CDR1 KGHSH and CDR2 LQKENI. With 2 bases removed from V and 3 bases from J, the gap between germline ends came to 7 bases. Written as DNA, the CDR3 is TGTGCCAGCTCACCAAGGCCGAAAGAGACCCAGTACTTC. Translating gives CASSPRPKETQYF.

This clonotype occurred many times. The CDR3 spells CSAPRGEHEQYF. DNA of the CDR3: TGCAGTGCCCCCCGCGGGGAACACGAGCAGTACTTC. This chain uses TRBV20-1 with TRBJ2-7; D may be TRBD2 (6 bases). From germline, CDR1 is DFQATT and CDR2 SNEGSKA (reference sequence). V lost 6 bases, J lost 5 bases, and 14 bases lay in between. The CDR3 sequence is 12 residues long.

This clonotype was seen only a few times. DNA of the CDR3: TGTGCCAGCAGCCCACACCCGGGACGCACCTACGAGCAGTACTTC. Amino acids: CASSPHPGRTYEQYF. The chain is built from TRBV6-1 and TRBJ2-7; D may be TRBD1 or TRBD2 (5 bases each). V lost 6 bases and J lost 2, with 17 bases in between. The germline V gene has CDR1 MNHNS and CDR2 SASEGT. The CDR3 has 15 amino acids.

The chain has TRBV28 and TRBJ2-1, with 16 nucleotides matching TRBD2. The germline CDR1 and CDR2 sequences are MDHEN and SYDVKM. Unmatched junction bases numbered 7, after V lost 5 bases and J lost 15 bases. The CDR3 consists of 14 residues. The CDR3 spells CASSPHGTSGRGFF. CDR3 nucleotides: TGTGCCAGCAGTCCTCATGGGACTAGCGGGAGGGGGTTCTTC.

This clonotype is a singleton in its sample. The chain combines TRBV3-1 with TRBJ2-5; TRBD2 aligns across 10 bases. Germline lookup yields CDR1 LGHDT and CDR2 YNNKEL (reference sequence). This CDR3 region has 17 residues. Trimming at V came to 4 bases and at J to 2 bases, leaving 10 bases not matched to a gene. Written as DNA, the CDR3 is TGTGCCAGCAGCCCAACCACCGGGACTAGCGATCAAGAGACCCAGTACTTC. This translates into CASSPTTGTSDQETQYF.

This clonotype was recorded a few times. The chain couples TRBV20-1 to TRBJ2-3; 8 bases map to TRBD1. Germline CDR1 and CDR2: DFQATT and SNEGSKA (reference sequence). The CDR3 sequence is 15 residues long. V shed 0 bases and J 7 bases; nucleotides not matched to a gene: 9. CDR3 region: CSARDQGAHLNTQYF. In DNA form, the CDR3 reads TGCAGTGCTAGAGATCAGGGGGCGCATCTAAATACGCAGTATTTT.

This clonotype was counted at least ten times. The chain links TRBV12-3 or TRBV12-4 to TRBJ2-7; TRBD2 matches 9 bases. The CDR3 covers 14 residues. Trimming cost V 7 bases and J 3 bases; bases outside gene matches: 7. DNA for the CDR3: TGTGCCAGCAAACCTAGCGGGACACTCTACGAGCAGTACTTC. It codes for CASKPSGTLYEQYF.

The rearrangement joins TRBV5-5 to TRBJ2-7; 9 bases are a match to TRBD1. The CDR3 covers 18 residues. J was trimmed by 7 bases and V by 4 bases; bases with no gene match: 21. The germline V gene encodes CDR1 SGHKS and CDR2 YYEKEE (reference sequence). CDR3 in amino acids: CASSQYFEVTGGSGEQYF. The DNA of the CDR3 is TGTGCCAGCAGCCAATATTTTGAGGTGACAGGGGGTTCGGGAGAGCAGTACTTC.

This clonotype was seen a handful of times. The genes are TRBV12-3 or TRBV12-4 and TRBJ1-2; weak D call: TRBD1 (5 bases). The CDR3 is made up of 14 amino acids. The germline V and J ends were trimmed by 1 base and 8 bases, with 14 bases remaining between them. The CDR3 reads CASSLEVRREGYTF. The CDR3 region has the DNA TGTGCCAGCAGTTTAGAAGTTCGCAGGGAAGGCTACACCTTC.

This chain's CDR3 is CASSFRDTDTQYF. The CDR3 bases are TGTGCCAGCAGTTTCCGGGACACAGATACGCAGTATTTT. The rearrangement links TRBV12-3 or TRBV12-4 to TRBJ2-3; TRBD2 is a possible D gene (5 bases). The CDR3 covers 13 residues. V was trimmed by 3 bases and J by 2 bases, leaving 6 bases between them.

The chain employs TRBV4-3 and TRBJ2-1; unclear D gene. There are 14 residues in the CDR3. V gave up 0 bases and J gave up 4 bases, with 7 bases separating them. The V gene's germline CDR1 is LGHNA and CDR2 YSLEER. CDR3 nucleotide sequence: TGCGCCAGCAGCCAAGATGCCCAGTACAATGAGCAGTTCTTC. This gives the protein CASSQDAQYNEQFF.

This clonotype has a handful of counts. The chain joins TRBV11-2 to TRBJ1-2; D gene ambiguous. V dropped 3 bases and J dropped 3 bases, with 11 bases sitting between them. CDR1 and CDR2 from the germline V gene are SGHAT and FQNNGV. The CDR3 contains 14 residues. The DNA for the CDR3 is TGTGCCAGCAGCTTTGTTGGGCGGGACTATGGCTACACCTTC. This encodes CASSFVGRDYGYTF.

This clonotype has a single count. CDR3 nucleotides: TGTGCCAGCAGCTTACGTCCAGGGGGCTTAGGGGAGACCCAGTACTTC. It codes for CASSLRPGGLGETQYF. The V and J genes are TRBV7-8 and TRBJ2-5; 8 nucleotides line up with TRBD1. The germline V gene encodes CDR1 SGHVS and CDR2 FQNEAQ. The junction had 10 bases not matched to a gene; V was cut back by 2 bases and J by 5 bases. This CDR3 region has 16 residues.

The chain links TRBV11-2 to TRBJ2-7; D is possibly TRBD2 (6 bases). Germline CDR1 reads SGHAT; CDR2 reads FQNNGV. The length of the CDR3 is 15 residues. V lost 4 bases to trimming and J lost 0 bases, with 13 bases between them. The CDR3 sequence: CASSSAGLSSYEQYF. In DNA, the CDR3 is TGTGCCAGCAGCTCGGCGGGGTTGAGCTCCTACGAGCAGTACTTC.

V is TRBV7-2 and J is TRBJ2-5; a weak D match, TRBD2 (6 bases). Trimming shortened V by 5 bases and J by 6 bases, and 10 bases separated the two germline ends. The germline V gene encodes CDR1 SGHTA and CDR2 FQGNSA. This CDR3 comprises 12 residues. DNA for the CDR3: TGTGCCAGCAGCCACGGAGGGAAGACCCAGTACTTC. Its protein is CASSHGGKTQYF.

The chain is built from TRBV5-1 and TRBJ2-3; D gene ambiguous. CDR1 and CDR2 from the germline V gene are SGHRS and YFSETQ. This CDR3 is 16 amino acids long. The V end was cut by 3 bases, the J end by 2 bases, with 16 bases between. The CDR3: CASSSFHPSFTDTQYF. CDR3 in DNA: TGCGCCAGCAGCTCCTTTCACCCTAGTTTCACAGATACGCAGTATTTT. The full variable domain, completed using reference TRBV5-1 and TRBJ2-3, is KAGVTQTPRYLIKTRGQQVTLSCSPISGHRSVSWYQQTPGQGLQFLFEYFSETQRNKGNFPGRFSGRQFSNSRSEMNVSTLELGDSALYLCASSSFHPSFTDTQYFGPGTRLTVL.

CDR3 residues: CASSLPAGGLGTEAFF. The CDR3 DNA is TGCGCCAGCAGCTTGCCTGCAGGGGGCTTGGGCACTGAAGCTTTCTTT. The chain is built from TRBV5-1 and TRBJ1-1, with TRBD1 identical over 8 bases. The V gene end was trimmed by 1 base and the J gene end by 4 bases; junction bases not matched to a gene: 9. Germline V gene data show CDR1 as SGHRS and CDR2 as YFSETQ. CDR3 length: 16 residues.